This T cell receptor beta chain emerged from a study of neurological immune-mediated disorders (dated by TCRdb to about 2019). Regarding the research as a whole: The study compared peripheral blood TCR-beta repertoires of HTLV-I-associated myelopathy (HAM/TSP) patients, multiple sclerosis patients and healthy controls using UMI-based sequencing. Alongside PBMC samples, the set of 106 TCR-beta libraries contained longitudinal samples, technical triplicates, and paired CD4+ and CD8+ T-cell subsets that had been sorted. Longitudinal HAM/TSP donors and healthy donors each had 3 time-points at intervals of about 3-45 months. Of the approximately 65 subjects in the cohort, some 15 were HAM/TSP patients, about 35 were multiple sclerosis patients, and about 20 were healthy controls.

Results the study describes overall, beyond this receptor: Expanded clones from different subjects shared no identical CDR3 amino acid sequences, which suggests that TCR-beta repertoires were private in all groups. The highest TCR clonal expansion was observed in HAM/TSP patients, whereas the lowest was observed in MS patients, even when compared with healthy controls.

cDNA synthesis used template-switch 5'RACE with a primer carrying a 10-nucleotide random unique molecular identifier tagging each TCR transcript. Every sequencing run covered 15-18 subjects and yielded more than 180 million TCR-beta sequences. The RNeasy kit was used for extraction of total RNA. The KAPA Real-time Library Amplification kit was used to amplify TCR-beta VDJ regions with primers targeting the TCR constant region and the 5'RACE anchor. Sample indexes and Illumina adaptors were added in a first PCR, and a second PCR then increased library yield. After Ampure bead purification, the roughly 650 bp TCR product was size-selected on a 2% E-gel SizeSelection system. Before pooling, library quality was checked on a Bioanalyzer, concentration was measured with Qubit, and libraries were quantified with the Kapa Library Quantification kit. An Illumina HiSeq 2500 sequenced the libraries paired-end 2 x 150 bp. To increase sequence diversity, about 25-31% phiX was spiked into each library pool. Turning to the authors' computational methods: Quality-filtered reads were processed with the UMI-based MiGEC pipeline, which removed over 75% of raw TCR sequences during error correction. IMGT germline references were used for alignment of VDJ genes, and clonotypes were defined by a unique CDR3 amino acid sequence together with V-J genes. Clonal expansion, Shannon diversity, and CDR3 relatedness (CalcPairwiseDistances, ClusterSamples) were evaluated with VDJtools, and phylogenetic trees were built with CLCbio workbench. Using coefficient-of-variation modelling across technical triplicates, the study counted a clone as expanded if it had at least 8 unique UMIs. The public reads were reprocessed in TCRdb via fastp at Q25 and MiXCR, keeping in-frame beta chains. Under each unique CDR3 protein, matching rows form one entry showing the most common genes and DNA. It is TCRdb's table, rather than the study itself, that gives the V and J calls and clone size. The sample records 50,000 or so distinct CDR3 sequences, less than 15% of which are singletons. The leading ten clones occupy roughly 4.3% of the sample.

V is pared back by 3 bases and J by 0 bases, with 7 bases lying between the germline termini. The CDR3 covers 14 residues, taking in both the cysteine and the phenylalanine. This entry keeps only the CDR3 DNA: 42 bases, framed from base 1. CDR1 and CDR2 are read off the germline V gene (reference sequence) as SGHKS and YYEKEE. Points on this clonotype: It lacks a known antigen. No much larger clone exists at a distance of one base, and base qualities are not known.

Reading the label with the study, this specimen's time point is: longitudinal time-point 2. For the unsorted PBMC libraries, 2 million PBMCs were stored in RNAlater at -80 degrees C until RNA extraction and were used to generate the libraries. PBMCs were separated from peripheral blood using Ficoll-Hypaque density gradient centrifugation and then cryopreserved in liquid nitrogen. The receptor chain draws on TRBV5-5 and TRBJ2-1; the D region may be TRBD1 or TRBD2, each matching 5 bases equally. Sample: PBMCs. The receptor comes from a male donor with HTLV-1-associated myelopathy (HAM/TSP). The DNA sequence reads TGTGCCAGCAGCTGGGGGACCTCCTACAATGAGCAGTTCTTC. This codes for CASSWGTSYNEQFF.